Listed below are T cell receptor beta chains from one sample, sequenced in a study of blood T cell repertoires in COVID-19. Generated by immunoSEQ multiplex PCR, the TCRdb table keeps only in-frame clones and is missing some. The sample has tens of thousands of clones, roughly 89% seen once; the top ten hold about 25%. Sequences were obtained from peripheral blood. The receptors come from a man aged 45-60 years with active or convalescent COVID-19. Each CDR3 is given with its conserved first and last residue. D genes are given only for firm matches. Rows may omit the clone size; those that give it use once, few, many or a size class.

>TRBV5-1|.|.|TRBJ2-5
TGCGCCAGCAGTAAGGGAGACGAGACCCAGTACTTC
CASSKGDETQYF
>TRBV5-1|.|TRBD1|TRBJ2-7
TGCGCCAGCAGCCAAAAACAGGGGTTCTCCTACGAGCAGTACTTC
CASSQKQGFSYEQYF
>TRBV28|once|.|TRBJ2-1
TGTGCCAGCAGCTTCCCCGCCGGGGTACACAATGAGCAGTTCTTC
CASSFPAGVHNEQFF
>TRBV25-1|.|.|TRBJ1-1
TGTGCCAGCAGTCCAGGGAACACTGAAGCTTTCTTT
CASSPGNTEAFF
>TRBV27|few|TRBD2|TRBJ2-1
TGTGCCAGCTCTACTCGACTAGCGGGAGGGCAAGGGACCAATGAGCAGTTCTTC
CASSTRLAGGQGTNEQFF
>TRBV5-4|few|TRBD1|TRBJ1-4
TGTGCCAGCAGCTTGGCGGGACAGCCTGAAAAACTGTTTTTT
CASSLAGQPEKLFF
>TRBV9|.|TRBD2|TRBJ2-5
TGTGCCAGCAACCGAACTAGCGGGGCCCAACAAGAGACCCAGTACTTC
CASNRTSGAQQETQYF
>TRBV3-1/TRBV3-2|.|TRBD1|TRBJ2-2
TGTGCCAGCAGCCAAGAACCGGGACAGGCCGCCGGGGAGCTGTTTTTT
CASSQEPGQAAGELFF
>TRBV3-1/TRBV3-2|.|.|TRBJ2-5
TGTGCCAGCAGCCAAGATCACGGGGAAAAAGAGACCCAGTACTTC
CASSQDHGEKETQYF
>TRBV25-1|once|.|TRBJ1-5
TGTGCCAGCAGTGAGAAGGGGCTCGGCAATCAGCCCCAGCATTTT
CASSEKGLGNQPQHF
>TRBV5-1|.|.|TRBJ2-3
TGCGCCAGCAGCTTAGCGGGAGATACGCAGTATTTT
CASSLAGDTQYF
>TRBV7-2|once|.|TRBJ1-2
TGTGCCAGCAGCCGAAGTGTCGGTGTTGGCTACACCTTC
CASSRSVGVGYTF
>TRBV6-5|.|TRBD1|TRBJ1-1
TGTGCCAGCAGTAGGACAGGGGGCATGAACACTGAAGCTTTCTTT
CASSRTGGMNTEAFF
>TRBV30|.|.|TRBJ2-7
TGTGCCTGGGCAGGGGCGGCCTACGAGCAGTACTTC
CAWAGAAYEQYF
>TRBV7-8|.|.|TRBJ1-1
TGTGCCAGCAGCCTGGGGGAGGGAACTGAAGCTTTCTTT
CASSLGEGTEAFF
>TRBV28|.|.|TRBJ1-1
TGTGCCAGCAGTTTGGCCCGTCACACTGAAGCTTTCTTT
CASSLARHTEAFF
>TRBV24-1|.|TRBD1|TRBJ1-5
TGTGCCACCAGTGATACCGGGACAGGAGAAAATCAGCCCCAGCATTTT
CATSDTGTGENQPQHF
>TRBV4-1|.|.|TRBJ2-5
TGCGCCAGCAGCTCCACAGGGTCGGAGACCCAGTACTTC
CASSSTGSETQYF